This T cell receptor beta chain was documented in a study of cytomegalovirus exposure and HLA in healthy donors. Regarding this clone: The antigen is not known.

Trimming left V 0 bases short and J 0 bases short, with 20 bases between. Germline V CDR1 and CDR2: LGHNA, YSLEER. The CDR3 runs to 19 residues. Assay used: immunoSEQ multiplex PCR; TCRdb lists only in-frame clones, some missing. The data hold 220,000 or so clones, with 75% to 90% observed a single time. The study, taken as a whole, reports: Most TCR sequences proved rare, with some public TCRs found in many donors. The study flagged some 170 TCR beta chains as cytomegalovirus-associated. Cytomegalovirus status was reportedly diagnosed by the classifier with high sensitivity and specificity. There were a few CMV-associated chains whose specificity for CMV antigens was confirmed in vitro.

The rearrangement joins TRBV4-3 to TRBJ1-2; tentative D call: TRBD1 (5 bases). This sequence originates from a woman younger than 45 in good health and CMV-seropositive. Source material: PBMCs. CDR3 protein: CASSQDFGGFSGPNYGYTF. CDR3 nucleotide sequence: TGCGCCAGCAGCCAAGATTTTGGAGGGTTTTCGGGACCTAACTATGGCTACACCTTC.